A selection of T cell receptor beta chains follows, all from one sample in a study of blood T cell repertoires in COVID-19. Generated by immunoSEQ multiplex PCR, the TCRdb table keeps only in-frame clones and is missing some. The table has approximately 250,000 clones, around 88% seen once. Source material: PBMCs or T cells enriched from blood (not recorded which). These receptors all come from a woman aged 40-49 years with acute COVID-19. Each CDR3 is given with its conserved first and last residue. The D gene is left open where the match is weak. A clone size is listed for some rows: how often the clone was seen (once, few, many), or a class if it is expanded.

clone size | D gene | J gene | V gene | CDR3 DNA | CDR3 protein
- | TRBD1 | TRBJ1-2 | TRBV12-3/TRBV12-4 | TGTGCCAGCAGCCTGGACAGGTTCTATGGCTACACCTTC | CASSLDRFYGYTF
few | - | TRBJ1-5 | TRBV24-1 | TGTGCCACCAGTGGACAGCCTAATCAGCCCCAGCATTTT | CATSGQPNQPQHF
- | - | TRBJ2-1 | TRBV28 | TGTGCCAGCAGTTTAGGCGGGACCCTAGGCGATGAGCAGTTCTTC | CASSLGGTLGDEQFF
once | TRBD1 | TRBJ1-5 | TRBV28 | TGTGCCAGCAGTTTATGGGGGACAGACTGGGTTTGGCCCCAGCATTTT | CASSLWGTDWVWPQHF
- | - | TRBJ1-2 | TRBV28 | TGTGCCAGCAGTTTTGGGGGAGGTGGCTACACCTTC | CASSFGGGGYTF
- | - | TRBJ2-1 | TRBV9 | TGTGCCAGCAGCGACACAGGTAGCTCCTACAATGAGCAGTTCTTC | CASSDTGSSYNEQFF
once | - | TRBJ1-1 | TRBV10-1 | TGCGCCAGCAGTGATCAGGCGAACACTGAAGCTTTCTTT | CASSDQANTEAFF
- | TRBD1 | TRBJ1-1 | TRBV27 | TGTGCCAGCAGTATCGACAGGGTGAACACTGAAGCTTTCTTT | CASSIDRVNTEAFF
- | - | TRBJ1-2 | TRBV5-1 | TGCGCCAGCAGCTTGGCCCCAGACTTCTATGGCTACACCTTC | CASSLAPDFYGYTF
few | - | TRBJ1-4 | TRBV28 | TGTGCCAGCAGTTTATTCGGGGGGACCGATGAAAAACTGTTTTTT | CASSLFGGTDEKLFF
- | - | TRBJ1-2 | TRBV6-6 | TGTGCCAGCAGTTACCCACCTGGGGAGTCGGGGTATGGCTACACCTTC | CASSYPPGESGYGYTF
few | TRBD1 | TRBJ1-1 | TRBV4-3 | TGCGCCAGCAGCCCGGGACAGGCGAACACTGAAGCTTTCTTT | CASSPGQANTEAFF
- | TRBD2 | TRBJ2-2 | TRBV2 | TGTGCCAGCAGGGGACTAGCGGGAGGGGATACCGGGGAGCTGTTTTTT | CASRGLAGGDTGELFF
- | TRBD2 | TRBJ2-1 | TRBV4-1 | TGCGCCAGCAGCCAGATAGCGGGAGGGTATAATGAGCAGTTCTTC | CASSQIAGGYNEQFF
- | TRBD2 | TRBJ2-3 | TRBV4-1 | TGCGCCAGCCGCACTAGCGTTACATACACAGATACGCAGTATTTT | CASRTSVTYTDTQYF
- | TRBD2 | TRBJ2-1 | TRBV4-1 | TGCGCCAGCAGCCAAGTCCGTTCCAGCGGGAGCGCCGATGAGCAGTTCTTC | CASSQVRSSGSADEQFF
- | - | TRBJ2-1 | TRBV27 | TGTGCCAGCAGTTTGCGGGCGAGCTCCTACAATGAGCAGTTCTTC | CASSLRASSYNEQFF
- | TRBD1 | TRBJ1-5 | TRBV18 | TGTGCCAGCTCACGACAACAGGGGGCCGGGAGCAATCAGCCCCAGCATTTT | CASSRQQGAGSNQPQHF
once | - | TRBJ1-6 | TRBV12-3/TRBV12-4 | TGTGCCAGCAGACAGGGTGTCTCACCCCTCCACTTT | CASRQGVSPLHF
once | - | TRBJ2-5 | TRBV5-1 | TGCGCCAGCAGCACCCAAGCGGGTTCCCAAGAGACCCAGTACTTC | CASSTQAGSQETQYF
- | - | TRBJ2-1 | TRBV5-1 | TGCGCCAGCAGCTTGACGTCGAGCTCCTACAATGAGCAGTTCTTC | CASSLTSSSYNEQFF
few | - | TRBJ2-7 | TRBV28 | TGTGCCAGCAGTTTGGGGGGAACCTACGAGCAGTACTTC | CASSLGGTYEQYF
once | TRBD1 | TRBJ2-5 | TRBV5-6 | TGTGCCAGCAGCTGGACAGGGCCGGGGGAGACCCAGTACTTC | CASSWTGPGETQYF
few | - | TRBJ1-3 | TRBV18 | TGTGCCAGCTCACCAAAAGTATCGACGGGCTCTGGAAACACCATATATTTT | CASSPKVSTGSGNTIYF
few | TRBD1 | TRBJ1-5 | TRBV7-8 | TGTGCCAGCAGCTTGGGACAGGGCAATCAGCCCCAGCATTTT | CASSLGQGNQPQHF
once | - | TRBJ1-1 | TRBV10-3 | TGTGCCATCACCCACGCTGGCAACACTGAAGCTTTCTTT | CAITHAGNTEAFF
- | TRBD1 | TRBJ1-2 | TRBV6-5 | TGTGCCAGCAGTTACTCTTACAGGGGTGACGGCTACACCTTC | CASSYSYRGDGYTF
- | - | TRBJ2-7 | TRBV27 | TGTGCCAGCAGTTTAGAAGGGGGTAACTACGAGCAGTACTTC | CASSLEGGNYEQYF
- | TRBD1 | TRBJ2-7 | TRBV25-1 | TGTGCCAGCAGTGGGGGGACAGCTTACTACGAGCAGTACTTC | CASSGGTAYYEQYF
- | - | TRBJ2-3 | TRBV24-1 | TGTGCCACCAGTGATAATGAGGCACGGAGCACAGATACGCAGTATTTT | CATSDNEARSTDTQYF
- | - | TRBJ2-2 | TRBV9 | TGTGCCAGCAGCGTAGGGTGGGAGCGGACCGGGGAGCTGTTTTTT | CASSVGWERTGELFF
- | TRBD1 | TRBJ1-1 | TRBV4-1 | TGCGCCAGCAGCCACATGACAGGGGACCTTACTGAAGCTTTCTTT | CASSHMTGDLTEAFF
- | - | TRBJ2-1 | TRBV11-2 | TGTGCCAGCAGCTTAGCGTCGGGCGGTAGGGGAGGGCAGTTCTTC | CASSLASGGRGGQFF
- | - | TRBJ1-1 | TRBV28 | TGTGCCAGCAGTTTATCCGGTCTGAGTGATGAAGCTTTCTTT | CASSLSGLSDEAFF
- | TRBD2 | TRBJ2-5 | TRBV7-2 | TGTGCCAGCAGCTTAGTTCCGTTAGCGGGAGCCCCTGGAGAGACCCAGTACTTC | CASSLVPLAGAPGETQYF
- | TRBD1 | TRBJ1-6 | TRBV5-1 | TGCGCCAGCAGCGAACTAGACAGGGGTCATTCACCCCTCCACTTT | CASSELDRGHSPLHF